This T cell receptor (beta chain) was documented in a study of OX40 agonist ivuxolimab in advanced cancers. A single count supports this clone. Some clones are missing from TCRdb's copy, which holds only in-frame ones; the method was immunoSEQ multiplex PCR. The repertoire includes approximately 12,000 clones, nearly 85% of them detected once, and around 24% sits in the top ten. The CDR3 runs 15 residues. Germline values: CDR1 SGHVS, CDR2 FNYEAQ. V lost 1 base and J lost 4, with 13 bases in between. V is TRBV7-6 and J is TRBJ2-5, with D hard to call. The sequence was obtained from an adult with an advanced solid tumor such as melanoma, head and neck, liver or kidney cancer. Sequenced here: CD4+ or CD8+ T cells sorted from blood, sampled in a trial of the OX40 agonist ivuxolimab. CDR3 coding DNA: TGTGCCAGCAGCTTAGGGGCCTTTTCATCAGAGACCCAGTACTTC. This sequence encodes CASSLGAFSSETQYF.